Sequencing of this T cell receptor (beta chain) was carried out in a study of OX40 agonist ivuxolimab in advanced cancers. Using immunoSEQ multiplex PCR, the repertoire was profiled, and TCRdb retains in-frame clones only, with some absent. The sample shows 100,000 to 150,000 clones, approximately 90% of them seen only once. This CDR3 is 15 amino acids long. The ends lost 9 bases at V and 4 bases at J; junction bases unmatched: 11. Germline CDR1 is LNHDA and CDR2 is SQIVND (reference sequence). This sequence originates from an adult with an advanced solid tumor such as melanoma, head and neck, liver or kidney cancer. The rearrangement links TRBV19 to TRBJ2-2; 7 nucleotides agree with TRBD2. The sample in question was CD4+ or CD8+ T cells sorted from blood, obtained in a trial of the OX40 agonist ivuxolimab. For the CDR3, the DNA is TGTGCCAGCCGGGTTGCGGGAGTGGGCACCGGGGAGCTGTTTTTT. Translated, it gives CASRVAGVGTGELFF.